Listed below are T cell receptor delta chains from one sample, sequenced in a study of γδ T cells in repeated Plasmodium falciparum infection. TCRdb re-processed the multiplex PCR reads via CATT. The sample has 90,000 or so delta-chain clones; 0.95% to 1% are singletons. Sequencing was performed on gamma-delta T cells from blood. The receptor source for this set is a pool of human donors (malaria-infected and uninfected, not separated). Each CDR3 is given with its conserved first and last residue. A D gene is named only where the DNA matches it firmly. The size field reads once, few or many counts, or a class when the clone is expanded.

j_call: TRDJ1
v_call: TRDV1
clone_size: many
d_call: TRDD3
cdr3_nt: TGTGCTCTTGGGGAACTAGATGCTGCGGGATACGCGTTCTACACCGATAAACTCATCTTT
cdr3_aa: CALGELDAAGYAFYTDKLIF

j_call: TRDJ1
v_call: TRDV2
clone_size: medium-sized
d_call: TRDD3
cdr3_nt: TGTGCCTGTGACACCCTGGGGGATAGCGATAAACTCATCTTT
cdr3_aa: CACDTLGDSDKLIF

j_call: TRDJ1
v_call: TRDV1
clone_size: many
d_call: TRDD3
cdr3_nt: TGTGCTCTTGGGGAACGGTTTAGGTACTGGGGGATACGGTTTCCCGATAAACTCATCTTT
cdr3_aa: CALGERFRYWGIRFPDKLIF

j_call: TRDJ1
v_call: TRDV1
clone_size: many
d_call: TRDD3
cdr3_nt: TGTGCTCTTGGGGAAGGTTCCTACTGGGGGATACACGGCGGGGATAAACTCATCTTT
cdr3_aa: CALGEGSYWGIHGGDKLIF

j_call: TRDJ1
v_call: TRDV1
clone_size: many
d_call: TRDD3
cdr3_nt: TGTGCTCTTGGGGAACACCGGTACTGGGGGATAGAGGGAATGACCGATAAACTCATCTTT
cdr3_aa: CALGEHRYWGIEGMTDKLIF

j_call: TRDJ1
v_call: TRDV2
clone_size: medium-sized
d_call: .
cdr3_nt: TGTGCCTGTGACGTTCTTACTAAGACCGATAAACTCATCTTT
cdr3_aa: CACDVLTKTDKLIF

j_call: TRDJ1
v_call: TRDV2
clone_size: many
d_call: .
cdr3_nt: TGTGCCTGTGACACCTGGGGCACCACCGATAAACTCATCTTT
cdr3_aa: CACDTWGTTDKLIF

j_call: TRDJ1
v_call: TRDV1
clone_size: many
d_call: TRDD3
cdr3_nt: TGTGCTCTTGGGAAGCTTGGATATTTAGAGAGGGGGGATATTGTGCCCGATAAACTCATCTTT
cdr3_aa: CALGKLGYLERGDIVPDKLIF

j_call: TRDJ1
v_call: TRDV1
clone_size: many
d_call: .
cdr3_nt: TGTGCTCTTGGGACCTTCCTACAACTAGGTGAGAACTGGGGGGTCACGAAACTCATCTTT
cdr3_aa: CALGTFLQLGENWGVTKLIF

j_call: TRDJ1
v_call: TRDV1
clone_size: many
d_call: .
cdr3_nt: TGTGCTCTTGGGCCCCTCTTCAGGGGGAGAACCGATAAACTCATCTTT
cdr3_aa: CALGPLFRGRTDKLIF

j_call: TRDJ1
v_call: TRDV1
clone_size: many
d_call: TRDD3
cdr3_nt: TGTGCTCTTGGGGAACTAGACCTAATTCTACTGGGGGATAGCGATAAACTCATCTTT
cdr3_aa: CALGELDLILLGDSDKLIF

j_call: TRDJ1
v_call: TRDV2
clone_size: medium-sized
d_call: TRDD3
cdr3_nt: TGTGCCTGTGACTCAGCGTCACGTACTGGGGGATACGCGAACACCGATAAACTCATCTTT
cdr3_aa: CACDSASRTGGYANTDKLIF

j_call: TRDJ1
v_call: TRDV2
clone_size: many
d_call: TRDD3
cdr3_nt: TGTGCCTGTGACGCCTTACTGGGGAACTCGTACACCGATAAACTCATCTTT
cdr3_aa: CACDALLGNSYTDKLIF

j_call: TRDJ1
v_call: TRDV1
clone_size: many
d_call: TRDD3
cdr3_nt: TGTGCTCTTGGGGAAAAATCTATCCGATCTGGGGGATACGGGACCGATAAACTCATCTTT
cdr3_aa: CALGEKSIRSGGYGTDKLIF

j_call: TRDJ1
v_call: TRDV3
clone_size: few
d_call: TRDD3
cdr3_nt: TGTGCCTTTCCCTTCCCTTGGGGGATCCCCACCGATAAACACATCTTT
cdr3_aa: CAFPFPWGIPTDKHIF

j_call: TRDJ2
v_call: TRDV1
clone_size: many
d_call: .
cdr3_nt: TGTGCTCTTGGGGTACTACGCACACCCCTTTTATTATTATCTTTGACAGCACAACTCTTCTTT
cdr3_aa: CALGVLRTPLLLLSLTAQLFF

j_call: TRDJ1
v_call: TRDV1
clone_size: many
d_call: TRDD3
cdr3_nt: TGTGCTCTTGGGGGCCCTACGACTGGGGGACTGAAGTACACCGATAAACTCATCTTT
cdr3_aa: CALGGPTTGGLKYTDKLIF

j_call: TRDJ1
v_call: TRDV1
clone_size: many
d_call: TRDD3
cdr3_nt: TGTGCTCTTGGGGAACGCATCACAACATCTGGGGGATACGTAACCGATAAACTCATCTTT
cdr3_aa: CALGERITTSGGYVTDKLIF

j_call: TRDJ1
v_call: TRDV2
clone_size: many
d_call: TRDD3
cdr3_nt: TGTGCCTGTGACGTACTGGGGGATAATACCGATAAACTCATCTTT
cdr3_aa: CACDVLGDNTDKLIF

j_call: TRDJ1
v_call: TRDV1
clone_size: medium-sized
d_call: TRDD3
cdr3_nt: TGTGCTCTTGGGGAAACCTTAAAATTCACGGGGTACTGGGGGATACTGGGGAAACTCATCTTT
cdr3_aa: CALGETLKFTGYWGILGKLIF

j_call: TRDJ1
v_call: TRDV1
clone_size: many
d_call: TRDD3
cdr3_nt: TGTGCTCTTGGGGAATGTGCGGGGGATGGTTACACCGATAAACTCATCTTT
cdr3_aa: CALGECAGDGYTDKLIF

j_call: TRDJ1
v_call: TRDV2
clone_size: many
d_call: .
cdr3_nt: TGTGCCTGTGAACGTTCGGGGACCTACACCGATAAACTCATCTTT
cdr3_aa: CACERSGTYTDKLIF

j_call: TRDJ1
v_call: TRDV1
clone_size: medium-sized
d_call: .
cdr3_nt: TGTGCTCTTGGGGAACTACTATTCGCCTACGTTGTTCCGCAGTACACCGATAAACTCATCTTT
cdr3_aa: CALGELLFAYVVPQYTDKLIF

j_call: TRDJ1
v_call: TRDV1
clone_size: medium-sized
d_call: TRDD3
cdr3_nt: TGTGCTCTTTGGGAACCCGGCTTACTGGGGGATAAAACCGATAAACTCATCTTT
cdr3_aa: CALWEPGLLGDKTDKLIF

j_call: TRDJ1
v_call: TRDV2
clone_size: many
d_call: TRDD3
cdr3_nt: TGTGCCTGTGACACCGGACAAGTCTGGCCCCTAGGGGTTGCTGGGGGATACACCGATAAACTCATCTTT
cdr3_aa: CACDTGQVWPLGVAGGYTDKLIF

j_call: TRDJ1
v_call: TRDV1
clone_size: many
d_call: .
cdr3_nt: TGTGCTCTTGGGGAACTTCGGGGGGGAGGATACACTTATATCGAGAAACTCATCTTT
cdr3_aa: CALGELRGGGYTYIEKLIF

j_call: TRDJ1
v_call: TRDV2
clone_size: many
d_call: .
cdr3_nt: TGTGCCTGTGACACTTTGTCGGTCCCGGACACCGATAAACTCATCTTT
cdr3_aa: CACDTLSVPDTDKLIF

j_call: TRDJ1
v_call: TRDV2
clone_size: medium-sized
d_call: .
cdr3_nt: TGTGCCTGTGACCCTCTTCCTGGGGGGTCCGATAAACTCATCTTT
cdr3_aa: CACDPLPGGSDKLIF

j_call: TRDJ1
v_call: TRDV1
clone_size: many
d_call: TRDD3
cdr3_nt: TGTGCTCTTGGGGCATTTCCTTCGAAGGTTGGGGGATACAGGTACGCCGATAAACTCATCTTT
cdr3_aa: CALGAFPSKVGGYRYADKLIF

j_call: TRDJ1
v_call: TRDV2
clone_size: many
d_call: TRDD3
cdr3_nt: TGTGCCTGTGACACCATTTCTCCTGGGGGACCGACGACCCCGTACACCGATAAACTCATCTTT
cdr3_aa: CACDTISPGGPTTPYTDKLIF

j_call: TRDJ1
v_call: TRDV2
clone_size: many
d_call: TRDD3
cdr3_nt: TGTGCCTGTGACAACTTGGGGGGGATACGCCACTACACCGATAAACTCATCTTT
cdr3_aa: CACDNLGGIRHYTDKLIF

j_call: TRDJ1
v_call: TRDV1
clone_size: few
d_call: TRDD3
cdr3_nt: TGTGCTGTTGGGGAAAAGGTACTGGGGGATACCGATAAACTCACCTTT
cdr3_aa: CAVGEKVLGDTDKLTF

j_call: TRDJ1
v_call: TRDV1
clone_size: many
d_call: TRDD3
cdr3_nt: TGTGCTCTTGGGGTGGATCCTAGGCAGGGGGATCGTTCAAGCACCGGCGATAAACTCATCTTT
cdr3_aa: CALGVDPRQGDRSSTGDKLIF

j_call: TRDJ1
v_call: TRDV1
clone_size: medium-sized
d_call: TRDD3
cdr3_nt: TGTGCTCTTGGGGACCTAACTTCCTTCAGTCGTACTGGGGGATACGCCCTCCTTACTTACACCGATAAACTCATCTTT
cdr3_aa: CALGDLTSFSRTGGYALLTYTDKLIF

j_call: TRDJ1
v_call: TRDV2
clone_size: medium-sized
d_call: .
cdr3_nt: TGTGCCTGTGACCCTACACTGGGCCACACCGATAAACTCATCTTT
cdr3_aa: CACDPTLGHTDKLIF

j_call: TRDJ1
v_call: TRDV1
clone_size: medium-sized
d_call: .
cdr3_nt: TGTGCTCTTGGGGAACGCCTTCCTACGCAGTTGGGGGATACTGGCACCGATAAACTCATCTTT
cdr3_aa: CALGERLPTQLGDTGTDKLIF

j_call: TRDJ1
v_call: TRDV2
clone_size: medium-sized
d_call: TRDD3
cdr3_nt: TGTGCCTGTGACTCCGGGGCGGACTGGGGGATACGCGGGAGGACCGATAAACTCATCTTT
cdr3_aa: CACDSGADWGIRGRTDKLIF

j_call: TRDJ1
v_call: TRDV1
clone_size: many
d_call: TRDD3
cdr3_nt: TGTGCTCTTAGAGGAGGGGGATACCCTGGGATACTGGAGTACACCGATAAACTCATCTTT
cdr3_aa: CALRGGGYPGILEYTDKLIF

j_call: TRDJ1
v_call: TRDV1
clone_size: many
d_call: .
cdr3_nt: TGTGCTCTTGGGGCGAAGCGGCTGGGGCTCCTCCCAGGGTACACCGATAAACTCATCTTT
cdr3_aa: CALGAKRLGLLPGYTDKLIF

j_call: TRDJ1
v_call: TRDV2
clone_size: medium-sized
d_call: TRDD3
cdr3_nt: TGTGCCTGTGACACCGTCGGGGGGATACGCGTGACCGATAAACTCATCTTT
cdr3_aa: CACDTVGGIRVTDKLIF

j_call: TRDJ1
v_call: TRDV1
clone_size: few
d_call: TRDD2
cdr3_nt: TGTGCTCTTGGGGAAGCCTCCTGTTTCCTTCCTACGGGTGGGAACACCGATAAACTCATCTTT
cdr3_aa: CALGEASCFLPTGGNTDKLIF

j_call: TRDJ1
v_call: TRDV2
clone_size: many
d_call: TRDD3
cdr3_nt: TGTGCCTGTGACGCCTTACTGGGGGATGGGGGCACCGATAAACTCATCTTT
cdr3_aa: CACDALLGDGGTDKLIF

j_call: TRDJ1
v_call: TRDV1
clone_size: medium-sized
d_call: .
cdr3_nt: TGTGCTCTTGGGGAACCCCCCACCGGTGGAACTTACACCGATAAACTCATCTTT
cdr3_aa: CALGEPPTGGTYTDKLIF

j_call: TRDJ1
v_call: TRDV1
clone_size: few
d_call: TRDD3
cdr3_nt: TGTGCTCTTGGGGAACTGGTCCGAATACTGGGGGACACCGATAAACTCATCTTT
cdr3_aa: CALGELVRILGDTDKLIF

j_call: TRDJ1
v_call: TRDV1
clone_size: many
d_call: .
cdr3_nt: TGTGCTCTTGGGGACCACCATTACTGTGTAATACCTGCGGCCGATAAACTCATCTTT
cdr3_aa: CALGDHHYCVIPAADKLIF

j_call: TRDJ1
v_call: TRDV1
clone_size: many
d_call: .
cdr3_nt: TGTGCTCTTGGGGAAATGGGGCCTAAGCCCATGGAGAACACCGATAAACTCATCTTT
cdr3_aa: CALGEMGPKPMENTDKLIF

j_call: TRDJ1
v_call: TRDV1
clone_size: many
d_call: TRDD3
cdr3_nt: TGTGCTCTTGGGGCGCCCTTCCTAATCCCTCAGGCTGGGGGATACGCGATGCCTCAAGGGACCGATAAACTCATCTTT
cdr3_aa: CALGAPFLIPQAGGYAMPQGTDKLIF

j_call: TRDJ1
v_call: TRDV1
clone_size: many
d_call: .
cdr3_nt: TGTGCTCTTGGGGAACTTAGAGGCTTCCTAGTACTGGGGGTTCACACCACCGATAAACTCATCTTT
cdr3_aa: CALGELRGFLVLGVHTTDKLIF

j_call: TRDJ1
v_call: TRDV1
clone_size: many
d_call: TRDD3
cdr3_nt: TGTGCTCTAGACGAGATTCCCCTTGACTGGGGGGGATACACCGATAAACTCATCTTT
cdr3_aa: CALDEIPLDWGGYTDKLIF

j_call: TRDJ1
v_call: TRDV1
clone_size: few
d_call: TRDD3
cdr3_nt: TGTGCTCCTGGGGGATCTACGGCCGGGATAAGGGGGGGTCCCCGGTACACCGATAAACTCATCTTT
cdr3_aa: CAPGGSTAGIRGGPRYTDKLIF

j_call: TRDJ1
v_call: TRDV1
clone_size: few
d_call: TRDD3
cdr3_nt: TGTGCTCTTGGGGAACTAACGTCCTTACCCTGGGGGATGAAGACGACCGATAAACTCATCTTT
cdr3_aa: CALGELTSLPWGMKTTDKLIF

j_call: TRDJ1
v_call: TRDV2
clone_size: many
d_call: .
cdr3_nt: TGTGCCTGTGATACTCTTACACCCTCTTTCACCGATAAACTCATCTTT
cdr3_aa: CACDTLTPSFTDKLIF

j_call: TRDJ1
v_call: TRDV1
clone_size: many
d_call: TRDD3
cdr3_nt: TGTGCTCTTGGGGCCGATTCCTACGTGGGGGAACTGGGGGATACCTTCTACACCGATAAACTCATCTTT
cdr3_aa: CALGADSYVGELGDTFYTDKLIF

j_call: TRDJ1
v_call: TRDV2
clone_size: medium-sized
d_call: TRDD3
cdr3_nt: TGTGCCTGTGACACTGGGGGGGATTACCGGTACACCGATAAACTCATCTTT
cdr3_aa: CACDTGGDYRYTDKLIF